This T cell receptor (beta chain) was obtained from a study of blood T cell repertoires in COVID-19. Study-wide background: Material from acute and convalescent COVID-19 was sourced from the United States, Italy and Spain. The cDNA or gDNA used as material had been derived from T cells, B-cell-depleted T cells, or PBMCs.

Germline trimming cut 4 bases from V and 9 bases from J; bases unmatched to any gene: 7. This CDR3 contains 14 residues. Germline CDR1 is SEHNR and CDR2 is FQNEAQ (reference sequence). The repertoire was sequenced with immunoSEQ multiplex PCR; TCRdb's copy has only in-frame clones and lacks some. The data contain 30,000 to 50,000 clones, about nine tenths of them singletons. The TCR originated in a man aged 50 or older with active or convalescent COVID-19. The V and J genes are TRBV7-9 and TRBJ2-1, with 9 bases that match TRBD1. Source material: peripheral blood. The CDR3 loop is CASSSGTGLGEQFF. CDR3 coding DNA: TGTGCCAGCAGCTCCGGGACAGGGCTTGGTGAGCAGTTCTTC.